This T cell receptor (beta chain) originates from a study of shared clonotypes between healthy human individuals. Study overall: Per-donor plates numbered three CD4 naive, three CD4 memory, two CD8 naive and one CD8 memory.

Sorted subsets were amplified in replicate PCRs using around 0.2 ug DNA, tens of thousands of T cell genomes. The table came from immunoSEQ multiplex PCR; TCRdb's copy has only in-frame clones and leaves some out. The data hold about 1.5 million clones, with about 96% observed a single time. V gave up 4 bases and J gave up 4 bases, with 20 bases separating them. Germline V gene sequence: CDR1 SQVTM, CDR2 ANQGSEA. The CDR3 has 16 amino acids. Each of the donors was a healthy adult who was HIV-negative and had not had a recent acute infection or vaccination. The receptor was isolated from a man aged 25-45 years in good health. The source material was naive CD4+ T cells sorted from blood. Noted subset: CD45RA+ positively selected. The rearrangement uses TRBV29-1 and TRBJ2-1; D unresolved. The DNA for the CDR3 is TGCAGCGTTGTAGCTACCCTAGTGTTCGGTTACAATGAGCAGTTCTTC. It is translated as CSVVATLVFGYNEQFF.